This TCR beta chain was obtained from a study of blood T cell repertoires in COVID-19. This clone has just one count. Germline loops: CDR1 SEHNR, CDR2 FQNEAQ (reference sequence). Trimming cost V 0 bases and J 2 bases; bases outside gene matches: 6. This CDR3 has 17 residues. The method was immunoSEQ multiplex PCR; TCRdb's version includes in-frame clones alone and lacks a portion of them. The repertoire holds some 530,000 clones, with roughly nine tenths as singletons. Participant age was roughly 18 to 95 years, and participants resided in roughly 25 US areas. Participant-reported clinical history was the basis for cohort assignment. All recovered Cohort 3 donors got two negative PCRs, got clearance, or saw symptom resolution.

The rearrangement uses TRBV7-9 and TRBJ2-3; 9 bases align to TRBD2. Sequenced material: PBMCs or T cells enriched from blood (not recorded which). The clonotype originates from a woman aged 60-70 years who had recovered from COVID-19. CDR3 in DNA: TGTGCCAGCAGCTTAGCTCGTCCGGGACTAGCCACAGATACGCAGTATTTT. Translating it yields CASSLARPGLATDTQYF.